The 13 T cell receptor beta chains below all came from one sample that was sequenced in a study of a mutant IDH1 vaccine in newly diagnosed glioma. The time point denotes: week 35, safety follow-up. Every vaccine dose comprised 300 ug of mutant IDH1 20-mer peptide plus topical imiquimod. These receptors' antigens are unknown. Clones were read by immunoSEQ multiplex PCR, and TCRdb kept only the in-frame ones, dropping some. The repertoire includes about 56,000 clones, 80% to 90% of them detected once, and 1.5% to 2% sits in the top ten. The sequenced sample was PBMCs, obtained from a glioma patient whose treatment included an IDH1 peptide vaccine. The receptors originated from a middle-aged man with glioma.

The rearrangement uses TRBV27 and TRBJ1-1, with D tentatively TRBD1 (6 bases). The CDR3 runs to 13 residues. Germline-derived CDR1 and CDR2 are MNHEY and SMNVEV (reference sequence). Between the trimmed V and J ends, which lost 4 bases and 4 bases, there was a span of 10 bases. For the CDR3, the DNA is TGTGCCAGCAGTTCCCGGACAGTCACTGAAGCTTTCTTT. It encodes CASSSRTVTEAFF.

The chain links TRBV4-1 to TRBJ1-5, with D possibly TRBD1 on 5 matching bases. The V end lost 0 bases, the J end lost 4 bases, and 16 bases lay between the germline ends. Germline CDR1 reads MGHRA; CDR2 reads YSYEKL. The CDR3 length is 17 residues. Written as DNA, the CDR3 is TGCGCCAGCAGCCAAGAGGTCATGAAAGGGGATAATCAGCCCCAGCATTTT. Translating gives CASSQEVMKGDNQPQHF.

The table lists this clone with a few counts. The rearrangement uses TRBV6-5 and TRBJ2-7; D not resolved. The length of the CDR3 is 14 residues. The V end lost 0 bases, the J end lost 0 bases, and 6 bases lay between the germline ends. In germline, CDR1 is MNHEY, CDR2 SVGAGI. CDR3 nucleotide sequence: TGTGCCAGCAGTTACTCGACGTTCTCCTACGAGCAGTACTTC. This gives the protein CASSYSTFSYEQYF.

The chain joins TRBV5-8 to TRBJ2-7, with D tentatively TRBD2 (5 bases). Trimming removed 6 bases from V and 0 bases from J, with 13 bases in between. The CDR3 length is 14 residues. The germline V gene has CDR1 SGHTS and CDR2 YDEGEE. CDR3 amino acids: CASKMDGGSYEQYF. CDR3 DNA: TGTGCCAGCAAAATGGACGGAGGCTCCTACGAGCAGTACTTC. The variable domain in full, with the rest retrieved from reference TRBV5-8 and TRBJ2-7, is EAGVTQSPTHLIKTRGQQATLRCSPISGHTSVYWYQQALGLGLQFLLWYDEGEERNRGNFPPRFSGRQFPNYSSELNVNALELEDSALYLCASKMDGGSYEQYFGPGTRLTVT.

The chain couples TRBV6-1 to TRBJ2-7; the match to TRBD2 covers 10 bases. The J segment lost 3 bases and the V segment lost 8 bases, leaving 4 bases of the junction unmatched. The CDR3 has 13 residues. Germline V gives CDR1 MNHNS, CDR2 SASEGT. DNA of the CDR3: TGTGCCAGCTGCTCTAGCGGGAGCTACGAGCAGTACTTC. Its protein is CASCSSGSYEQYF.

The CDR3 loop is CASSVPGPYNEQFF. The CDR3, as DNA: TGTGCCAGCAGCGTACCGGGCCCCTACAATGAGCAGTTCTTC. The gene calls are TRBV9 and TRBJ2-1; D call uncertain. Germline-derived CDR1 and CDR2 are SGDLS and YYNGEE. V was trimmed by 1 base and J by 2 bases, leaving 7 bases between them. The CDR3 is made up of 14 amino acids.

CDR3 sequence reads: CASSFEGETQYF. CDR3 bases: TGTGCCAGCAGCTTCGAGGGGGAGACCCAGTACTTC. The V gene is TRBV6-1, the J gene TRBJ2-5; D could derive from TRBD1 or TRBD2 (5 bases each). The CDR3 is made up of 12 amino acids. The V gene lost 6 bases and the J gene lost 5 bases, with 10 bases spanning the gap. CDR1 MNHNS and CDR2 SASEGT come from the germline V gene.

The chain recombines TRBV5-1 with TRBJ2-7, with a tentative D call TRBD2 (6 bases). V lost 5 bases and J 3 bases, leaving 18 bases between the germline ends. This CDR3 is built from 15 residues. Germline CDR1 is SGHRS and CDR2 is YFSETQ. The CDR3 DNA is TGCGCCAGCAGGACCACAAATCGGAGGGGCTACGAGCAGTACTTC. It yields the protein CASRTTNRRGYEQYF.

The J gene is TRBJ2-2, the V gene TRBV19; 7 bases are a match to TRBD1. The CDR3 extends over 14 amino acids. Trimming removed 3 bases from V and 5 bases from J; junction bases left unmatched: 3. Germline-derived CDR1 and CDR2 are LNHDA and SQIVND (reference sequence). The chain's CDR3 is CASSMTGSTGELFF. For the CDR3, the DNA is TGTGCCAGTAGTATGACAGGGTCGACCGGGGAGCTGTTTTTT.

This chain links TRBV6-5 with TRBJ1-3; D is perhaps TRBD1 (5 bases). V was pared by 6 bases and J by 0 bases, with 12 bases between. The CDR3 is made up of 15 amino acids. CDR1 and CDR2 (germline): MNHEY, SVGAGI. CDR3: CASSYGTYSGNTIYF. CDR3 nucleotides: TGTGCCAGCAGCTATGGGACCTACTCTGGAAACACCATATATTTT.

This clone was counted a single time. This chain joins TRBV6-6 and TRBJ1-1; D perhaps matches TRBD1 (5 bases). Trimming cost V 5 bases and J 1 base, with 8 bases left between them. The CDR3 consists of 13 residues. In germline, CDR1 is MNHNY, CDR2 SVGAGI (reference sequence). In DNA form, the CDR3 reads TGTGCCAGCAGTGGGGGGAGGAACACTGAAGCTTTCTTT. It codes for CASSGGRNTEAFF.

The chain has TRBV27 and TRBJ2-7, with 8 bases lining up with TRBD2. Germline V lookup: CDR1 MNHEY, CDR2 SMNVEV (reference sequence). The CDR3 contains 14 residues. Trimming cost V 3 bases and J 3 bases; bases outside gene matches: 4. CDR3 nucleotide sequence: TGTGCCAGCAGTTTTAGTACTAGCGGCTACGAGCAGTACTTC. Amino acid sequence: CASSFSTSGYEQYF.

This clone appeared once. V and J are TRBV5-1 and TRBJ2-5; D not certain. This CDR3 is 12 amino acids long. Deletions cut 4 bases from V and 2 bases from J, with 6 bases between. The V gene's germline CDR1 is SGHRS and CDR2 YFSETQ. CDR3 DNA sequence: TGCGCCAGCAGCATGGGGCAAGAGACCCAGTACTTC. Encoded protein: CASSMGQETQYF.